The rows below give T cell receptor beta chains drawn from one sample of a study of cytomegalovirus exposure and HLA in healthy donors. The data were produced by immunoSEQ multiplex PCR, yet TCRdb's version contains in-frame clones alone and is incomplete. The sample carries about 140,000 clones, more than 75% recorded once. Input material: PBMCs. These receptor sequences come from a woman in her forties in good health and CMV-seropositive. Both conserved end residues are part of each CDR3. Each record gives: clone size, D gene, J gene, V gene, CDR3 DNA, CDR3 protein. A D gene is named only where the DNA matches it firmly. Size values are once, few and many counts, or a class for expanded clones, and some rows have none.

clone_size: -; d_call: -; j_call: TRBJ1-2; v_call: TRBV18; cdr3_nt: TGTGCCAGCTCACCGGTTAGGGAGAGGTATGGCTACACCTTC; cdr3_aa: CASSPVRERYGYTF
clone_size: -; d_call: TRBD1; j_call: TRBJ1-1; v_call: TRBV19; cdr3_nt: TGTGCCAGTAGTGCGCCAGGGGGCTTGACTGAAGCTTTCTTT; cdr3_aa: CASSAPGGLTEAFF
clone_size: few; d_call: -; j_call: TRBJ2-7; v_call: TRBV21-1; cdr3_nt: TGTGCCAGCAGCTCTCGACTAGCGCTCTACGAGCAGTACTTC; cdr3_aa: CASSSRLALYEQYF
clone_size: few; d_call: -; j_call: TRBJ1-1; v_call: TRBV2; cdr3_nt: TGTGCCAGCAGTGGGCGGGGGGCCACTGAAGCTTTCTTT; cdr3_aa: CASSGRGATEAFF
clone_size: -; d_call: -; j_call: TRBJ2-1; v_call: TRBV27; cdr3_nt: TGTGCCAGCACCCCAGGGGGGACCTACAATGAGCAGTTCTTC; cdr3_aa: CASTPGGTYNEQFF
clone_size: -; d_call: TRBD1; j_call: TRBJ1-4; v_call: TRBV11-2; cdr3_nt: TGTGCCAGCAGCCCCCGGACAGGGGACAATGAAAAACTGTTTTTT; cdr3_aa: CASSPRTGDNEKLFF
clone_size: -; d_call: TRBD2; j_call: TRBJ2-1; v_call: TRBV2; cdr3_nt: TGTGCCAGCAGTTGGGGGAGGGCCGGGCAGTTCTTC; cdr3_aa: CASSWGRAGQFF
clone_size: -; d_call: TRBD2; j_call: TRBJ2-3; v_call: TRBV7-8; cdr3_nt: TGTGCCAGCAGCTTACGGCGGGGGAGCGGAGGGACAGATACGCAGTATTTT; cdr3_aa: CASSLRRGSGGTDTQYF
clone_size: -; d_call: -; j_call: TRBJ2-1; v_call: TRBV7-9; cdr3_nt: TGTGCCAGCAGCTTAGGGACAGATCAGTTCTTC; cdr3_aa: CASSLGTDQFF
clone_size: few; d_call: -; j_call: TRBJ1-1; v_call: TRBV29-1; cdr3_nt: TGCAGCGTTTCGAGCGGGGAAACTGAAGCTTTCTTT; cdr3_aa: CSVSSGETEAFF
clone_size: -; d_call: -; j_call: TRBJ2-1; v_call: TRBV19; cdr3_nt: TGTGCCAGTAGCCCCTGGCTAGATCATGAGCAGTTCTTC; cdr3_aa: CASSPWLDHEQFF
clone_size: -; d_call: TRBD1; j_call: TRBJ1-2; v_call: TRBV19; cdr3_nt: TGTGCCAGTAGTATGACAGGGAATAGTGGCTACACCTTC; cdr3_aa: CASSMTGNSGYTF
clone_size: -; d_call: -; j_call: TRBJ1-1; v_call: TRBV7-9; cdr3_nt: TGTGCCAGCAGCTACAGACAGAGCACTGAAGCTTTCTTT; cdr3_aa: CASSYRQSTEAFF
clone_size: -; d_call: TRBD1; j_call: TRBJ2-7; v_call: TRBV7-8; cdr3_nt: TGTGCCAGCAGGGAGGAACAGGGGAGTTACGAGCAGTACTTC; cdr3_aa: CASREEQGSYEQYF
clone_size: -; d_call: -; j_call: TRBJ2-1; v_call: TRBV4-2; cdr3_nt: TGTGCCAGCAGCCAAGATGAGGCTCACAATGAGCAGTTCTTC; cdr3_aa: CASSQDEAHNEQFF
clone_size: -; d_call: TRBD2; j_call: TRBJ2-7; v_call: TRBV28; cdr3_nt: TGTGCCAGCAGTCCAGTGACTAGCGGTACGTTCTACGAGCAGTACTTC; cdr3_aa: CASSPVTSGTFYEQYF
clone_size: -; d_call: -; j_call: TRBJ2-2; v_call: TRBV5-7; cdr3_nt: TGTGCCAGCAGCTTGGAATTGGAGCGGATCGGGGAGCTGTTTTTT; cdr3_aa: CASSLELERIGELFF
clone_size: few; d_call: TRBD2; j_call: TRBJ2-2; v_call: TRBV5-1; cdr3_nt: TGCGCCAGCAACCCGGGGGGGACGGACACCGGGGAGCTGTTTTTT; cdr3_aa: CASNPGGTDTGELFF
clone_size: -; d_call: -; j_call: TRBJ2-7; v_call: TRBV30; cdr3_nt: TGTGCCTGGAGTCCCAGGGAAGACTACGAGCAGTACTTC; cdr3_aa: CAWSPREDYEQYF
clone_size: -; d_call: -; j_call: TRBJ1-1; v_call: TRBV6-6; cdr3_nt: TGTGCCAGCAGACAGGAGACTGAAGCTTTCTTT; cdr3_aa: CASRQETEAFF
clone_size: -; d_call: -; j_call: TRBJ2-5; v_call: TRBV18; cdr3_nt: TGTGCCAGCTCACCACTATCAGAACAAGAGACCCAGTACTTC; cdr3_aa: CASSPLSEQETQYF
clone_size: once; d_call: -; j_call: TRBJ1-3; v_call: TRBV6-6; cdr3_nt: TGTGCCAGCAGTCCCCGGGGGGGGGATATGGACACCATATATTTT; cdr3_aa: CASSPRGGDMDTIYF
clone_size: -; d_call: TRBD1; j_call: TRBJ2-1; v_call: TRBV5-1; cdr3_nt: TGCGCCAGCAGCTTGGGGACAGGACAATCCGGGTTCTTC; cdr3_aa: CASSLGTGQSGFF
clone_size: -; d_call: TRBD1; j_call: TRBJ2-1; v_call: TRBV18; cdr3_nt: TGTGCCAGCTCACCCCCCGGTACAGGGGGCCCCAATGAGCAGTTCTTC; cdr3_aa: CASSPPGTGGPNEQFF
clone_size: -; d_call: TRBD1; j_call: TRBJ1-5; v_call: TRBV30; cdr3_nt: TGTGCCTGGACCCCAGGGGGCCGGAGCAATCAGCCCCAGCATTTT; cdr3_aa: CAWTPGGRSNQPQHF
clone_size: -; d_call: TRBD1; j_call: TRBJ2-5; v_call: TRBV7-8; cdr3_nt: TGTGCCAGCAGCATGCCTGAGACAGGGAAAGAGACCCAGTACTTC; cdr3_aa: CASSMPETGKETQYF
clone_size: -; d_call: -; j_call: TRBJ2-1; v_call: TRBV7-2; cdr3_nt: TGTGCCAGCAGCTTAGGCCAGACTTACAATGAGCAGTTCTTC; cdr3_aa: CASSLGQTYNEQFF
clone_size: -; d_call: TRBD1; j_call: TRBJ1-5; v_call: TRBV29-1; cdr3_nt: TGCAGCGTTGATCAGGGGGCGGGCCAGCCCCAGCATTTT; cdr3_aa: CSVDQGAGQPQHF
clone_size: once; d_call: TRBD2; j_call: TRBJ2-2; v_call: TRBV9; cdr3_nt: TGTGCCAGCAGCGTAAGGCTAGCGGGAGTCTATGACGCCGGGGAGCTGTTTTTT; cdr3_aa: CASSVRLAGVYDAGELFF
clone_size: -; d_call: TRBD2; j_call: TRBJ2-1; v_call: TRBV19; cdr3_nt: TGTGCCAGTAGTAGATACCCCGGGACTAGTTTTCTCGATGAGCAGTTCTTC; cdr3_aa: CASSRYPGTSFLDEQFF
clone_size: -; d_call: -; j_call: TRBJ2-3; v_call: TRBV30; cdr3_nt: TGTGCCTGGAGTCTCACAGATACGCAGTATTTT; cdr3_aa: CAWSLTDTQYF
clone_size: -; d_call: -; j_call: TRBJ2-1; v_call: TRBV28; cdr3_nt: TGTGCCACAGGGAGGCCTTCCTACAATGAGCAGTTCTTC; cdr3_aa: CATGRPSYNEQFF